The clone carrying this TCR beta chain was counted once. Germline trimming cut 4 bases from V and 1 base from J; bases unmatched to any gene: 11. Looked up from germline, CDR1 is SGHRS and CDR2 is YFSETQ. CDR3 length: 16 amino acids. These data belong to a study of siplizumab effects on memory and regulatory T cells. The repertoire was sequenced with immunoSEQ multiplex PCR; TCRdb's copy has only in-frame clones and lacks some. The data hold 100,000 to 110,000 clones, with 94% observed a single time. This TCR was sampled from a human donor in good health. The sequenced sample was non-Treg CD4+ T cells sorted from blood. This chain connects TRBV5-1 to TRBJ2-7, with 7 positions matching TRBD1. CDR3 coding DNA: TGCGCCAGCAGCCGTACTCGACAGGGTGGGTCCTACGAGCAGTACTTC. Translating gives CASSRTRQGGSYEQYF.